The clone carrying this T cell receptor (beta chain) was counted at least ten times. Its antigen is still unknown. This record belongs to a study of CD8+CD57+ T cells in acquired aplastic anemia. Whole-study context: Yields of DNA that came from sorted CD4+ and CD8+ cells averaged approximately 3.2 ug. Healthy donor CD4+ samples were sequenced to a depth that averaged roughly 9.9 million reads.

Both TCR beta VDJ combination and CDR3 sequence profiling were carried out. Genomic DNA was the template for this profiling. MiXCR, run by TCRdb on the reads, gives a single entry per CDR3 protein. The sample lists about 160,000 distinct CDR3 sequences; roughly 45% were seen once. Findings and caveats of the study: The study identified 25 to 30 CD8+ CDR3 sequences shared by patients and controls. Patients did not significantly differ from controls in CD8+ Simpson's diversity.

This CDR3 has 14 residues. Looked up from germline, CDR1 is SNHLY and CDR2 is FYNNEI. V was trimmed by 6 bases and J by 1 base, leaving 9 bases between them. The chain uses TRBV2 and TRBJ2-2, with D perhaps TRBD1 (5 bases). Sequencing used sorted CD4+, CD8+, or CD8+CD57+ T cells (not recorded which) from PBMCs. The TCR was taken from a human donor in good health. DNA for the CDR3: TGTGCCAGCAGGCGGACAATGAACACCGGGGAGCTGTTTTTT. Its translation: CASRRTMNTGELFF.